This T cell receptor beta chain was sequenced in a study of T cell repertoires in cytomegalovirus infection (dated by TCRdb to between 2018 and 2021). In terms of the full investigation: The HLA type of each donor mattered for the analysis, because public TCR beta signatures pointed to carriage of CMV infection along with the matching HLA type.

The sample was run on an Illumina HiSeq 1500. TCRdb reprocessed the public reads (quality trimming at Q25 with fastp, clone calling with MiXCR) and kept in-frame beta chains. Rows with a matching CDR3 protein are joined into one entry that keeps the most common DNA and genes. Counted in this sample were 150,000 to 200,000 distinct CDR3 sequences; roughly 28% of them appeared once. The top ten hold approximately 30% of the sample. This clonotype occurred once. Its antigen specificity is not known. No much larger clonotype is one base removed from it; base qualities were not supplied. A solitary read yields weak support. General findings and caveats noted by the study authors: Cumulative frequency of public TCR beta family members discriminated carriers of CMV infection plus the relevant HLA type in this cohort and an independent approximately 350-donor cohort. The ex vivo response was dominated by HLA-C-restricted CMV-specific TCR beta clonotypes, which also provided the single most frequent clonotype in two of eight donors.

Looking up the germline V gene yields CDR1 SGHAT and CDR2 FQNNGV. V and J are trimmed by 5 bases and 1 base, and the gene matches miss 7 bases of the junction. Reading from cysteine to phenylalanine, the CDR3 counts 15 amino acids. CDR3 DNA only is kept here, 45 bases in frame from base 1. The V and J genes are TRBV11-2 and TRBJ2-5; TRBD1 lines up with 7 middle nucleotides. The sequenced sample consisted of PBMCs. The sequence came from a human donor in good health (CMV status not recorded). Some clones in this sample may be carry-over from other donors' samples. The DNA is TGTGCCAGCAGCCCGGACAGGCTAGTCCAAGAGACCCAGTACTTC. Its protein product is CASSPDRLVQETQYF.